A single sample gave rise to the 6 T cell receptor beta chains below, sequenced in a study of glioma-infiltrating T cells. The iRepertoire nested amplicon-rescue multiplex PCR amplified TCR alpha and beta CDR3s from RNA. TCRdb analysed the multiplex PCR reads with MiXCR anew, one entry per CDR3 protein. This sample has some 110,000 distinct CDR3 sequences, with 20% to 25% found just once. The sample was glioma tissue, nonneoplastic brain tissue, or PBMCs (not recorded which). The receptors originated from a human donor with low-grade glioma or glioblastoma, undergoing nonglioma brain surgery, or in good health (not recorded which).

Details on this clonotype: This may be a read error: a much more frequent sequence differs by one nucleotide. The chain recombines TRBV4-1 with TRBJ2-1; the match to TRBD2 covers 12 bases. This CDR3 contains 20 residues. CDR1 and CDR2 from the germline V gene are MGHRA and YSYEKL. J was trimmed by 7 bases and V by 0 bases; bases with no gene match: 16. The CDR3 DNA follows: TGCGCCAGCAGCCAAGAACATACGGCAAGGACTAGCGGGATAAGAAATGAGCAGTTCTTC. It is translated as CASSQEHTARTSGIRNEQFF.

This clonotype has at least ten counts. The chain uses TRBV7-2 and TRBJ1-4, with 7 bases identical to TRBD1. Trimming at V came to 4 bases and at J to 8 bases, leaving 4 bases not matched to a gene. CDR1 is SGHTA and CDR2 is FQGNSA in the germline V gene. CDR3 length: 13 amino acids. The CDR3 reads CASSSRQGEKLFF. DNA for the CDR3: TGTGCCAGCAGCTCGCGACAGGGCGAAAAACTGTTTTTT.

This clonotype was counted at least ten times. The rearrangement links TRBV4-3 to TRBJ1-1; D uncertain. Between the trimmed V and J ends, which lost 0 bases and 4 bases, there was a span of 3 bases. CDR1 is LGHNA and CDR2 is YSLEER in the germline V gene. This CDR3 spans 12 amino acids. CDR3 region: CASSQDATEAFF. The CDR3 coding sequence is TGCGCCAGCAGCCAAGACGCCACTGAAGCTTTCTTT.

The chain links TRBV6-1 to TRBJ2-7; 9 nucleotides line up with TRBD1. The V gene's germline CDR1 is MNHNS and CDR2 SASEGT. The CDR3 has 15 amino acids. V lost 10 bases to trimming and J lost 6 bases; unmatched junction nucleotides: 16. CDR3 in DNA: TGTGCCATCAGGGGGGATGGACAGGGGTTTTTCGAGCAGTACTTC. Translated: CAIRGDGQGFFEQYF.

This clonotype has ten or more counts. The chain employs TRBV20-1 and TRBJ2-5; the match to TRBD1 covers 10 bases. This CDR3 spans 17 amino acids. The V gene end was trimmed by 6 bases and the J gene end by 5 bases; junction bases not matched to a gene: 18. From germline, CDR1 is DFQATT and CDR2 SNEGSKA (reference sequence). CDR3 nucleotides: TGCAGTGCAAACACCCATCGACAGGGGGCTACCGGGGAGACCCAGTACTTC. Protein product: CSANTHRQGATGETQYF.

This clonotype was seen a few times. The rearrangement joins TRBV4-1 to TRBJ2-7, with a tentative D call TRBD2 (5 bases). Per the germline V gene, CDR1 is MGHRA and CDR2 is YSYEKL. The V and J ends lost 2 bases and 3 bases respectively, with 11 bases between them. CDR3 size: 14 residues. The CDR3 reads CASSQIGGSYEQYF. Written as DNA, the CDR3 is TGCGCCAGCAGCCAAATAGGAGGCAGCTACGAGCAGTACTTC.